The 30 T cell receptor beta chains presented below share a single source sample, sequenced in a study of cytomegalovirus exposure and HLA in healthy donors. Both 60 Vbeta primers and 13 Jbeta primers went into the PCR. The method was immunoSEQ multiplex PCR; TCRdb's version includes in-frame clones alone and lacks a portion of them. The sample lists fewer than 80,000 clones, 74% occurring once. Source material: PBMCs. The source is a woman aged 55-70 years in good health and CMV-seropositive.

The CDR3 nucleotides read TGTGCCAGCAGTCCGATACAGGGGCAAGAGACCCAGTACTTC. It specifies CASSPIQGQETQYF. J is TRBJ2-5 and V is TRBV6-5; 7 nucleotides line up with TRBD1. CDR3 length equals 14 residues. Germline CDR1 reads MNHEY; CDR2 reads SVGAGI. V gave up 5 bases and J gave up 2 bases; unmatched junction bases: 5.

The CDR3 coding sequence is TGTGCCAGCAGTTTAACCGGGACAGGCAATCAGCCCCAGCATTTT. It is translated as CASSLTGTGNQPQHF. The rearrangement links TRBV2 to TRBJ1-5, with 7 bases identical to TRBD1. Looked up from germline, CDR1 is SNHLY and CDR2 is FYNNEI. The V and J ends lost 5 bases and 2 bases, in that order; junction bases with no gene match: 6. The CDR3 length is 15 residues.

V and J are TRBV9 and TRBJ1-2; 8 positions agree with TRBD1. V was pared by 1 base and J by 8 bases, with 10 bases of the junction left unmatched. The germline V gene has CDR1 SGDLS and CDR2 YYNGEE. The CDR3 consists of 15 residues. The CDR3 DNA reads TGTGCCAGCAGCGTACGAGACAGGGGATTCGGGGGCTACACCTTC. Residues: CASSVRDRGFGGYTF.

The chain couples TRBV28 to TRBJ1-1; TRBD1 matches 7 bases. The CDR3 totals 13 residues. Germline CDR1 and CDR2: MDHEN and SYDVKM. The V and J ends lost 3 bases and 4 bases, in that order; junction bases with no gene match: 2. CDR3 DNA: TGTGCCAGCAGTTTGGCAGGGGGCACTGAAGCTTTCTTT. This encodes CASSLAGGTEAFF.

J is TRBJ2-3 and V is TRBV11-3, with 10 nucleotides matching TRBD2. The CDR3 length is 19 residues. Unmatched junction bases numbered 15, after V lost 1 base and J lost 5 bases. Germline CDR1 and CDR2: SGHNT and YENEEA. The CDR3 loop is CASSLALFWTSGVGDTQYF. In DNA, the CDR3 is TGTGCCAGCAGCTTAGCCTTGTTCTGGACTAGCGGTGTGGGAGATACGCAGTATTTT.

This clone was found once. V and J are TRBV9 and TRBJ2-3, with 9 bases fitting TRBD2. The trim removed 4 bases at V and 5 bases at J, leaving 17 bases unmatched. Germline CDR1 reads SGDLS; CDR2 reads YYNGEE. This CDR3 comprises 18 residues. For the CDR3, the DNA is TGTGCCAGCAGCATCAGAGACGTCGCGGGAGGGCCGGGAGATACGCAGTATTTT. It is translated as CASSIRDVAGGPGDTQYF.

V and J are TRBV28 and TRBJ1-1; 12 nucleotides line up with TRBD1. CDR1 is MDHEN and CDR2 is SYDVKM in the germline V gene. The CDR3 has 13 amino acids. Trimming removed 6 bases from V and 11 bases from J; junction bases left unmatched: 7. The CDR3 loop reads CASRDPGQGAAFF. CDR3 DNA sequence: TGTGCCAGCAGGGACCCGGGACAGGGGGCGGCTTTCTTT.

The chain recombines TRBV7-9 with TRBJ1-2; D gene uncertain. Germline V lookup: CDR1 SEHNR, CDR2 FQNEAQ (reference sequence). CDR3 size: 13 residues. Trimming cost V 0 bases and J 4 bases, with 6 bases left between them. The CDR3 bases are TGTGCCAGCAGCTTAGCGGGGAGCTATGGCTACACCTTC. Its protein product is CASSLAGSYGYTF.

This chain uses TRBV6-5 with TRBJ1-2; 9 bases are shared with TRBD1. The CDR3 loop spans 13 amino acids. The V and J ends lost 5 bases and 7 bases, in that order; junction bases with no gene match: 5. CDR1 and CDR2 from the germline V gene are MNHEY and SVGAGI. The CDR3 region is CASSVLQGAGYTF. The CDR3 DNA sequence: TGTGCCAGCAGTGTTTTACAGGGGGCTGGCTACACCTTC.

The chain joins TRBV5-1 to TRBJ2-3; D gene ambiguous. The germline V gene has CDR1 SGHRS and CDR2 YFSETQ. The germline V and J ends were trimmed by 2 bases and 6 bases, with 7 bases remaining between them. This CDR3 has 12 amino acids. CDR3 bases: TGCGCCAGCAGCTTTGACGGGGATACGCAGTATTTT. This gives the protein CASSFDGDTQYF.

This clone was seen only a few times. The V gene is TRBV30, the J gene TRBJ2-7; TRBD1 is a possible D gene (6 bases). Germline CDR1 and CDR2: GTSNPN and SVGIG (reference sequence). CDR3 length: 14 amino acids. V was shortened by 3 bases and J by 5 bases, with 17 bases between the two germline ends. CDR3 protein: CAWRQENRVHEQYF. In nucleotides, the CDR3 is TGTGCCTGGAGACAAGAAAACAGGGTCCACGAGCAGTACTTC.

This rearrangement joins TRBV7-9 to TRBJ2-7; 7 bases align to TRBD2. CDR3 length: 15 residues. Germline lookup yields CDR1 SEHNR and CDR2 FQNEAQ (reference sequence). V was clipped by 1 base and J by 0 bases; unmatched bases: 3. In DNA, the CDR3 is TGTGCCAGCAGCTTAGAGGCTAGCGGCTCCTACGAGCAGTACTTC. Translating gives CASSLEASGSYEQYF.

This chain joins TRBV5-1 and TRBJ2-5; D call uncertain. The length of the CDR3 is 11 residues. In germline, CDR1 is SGHRS, CDR2 YFSETQ. V lost 4 bases and J 3 bases, leaving 4 bases between the germline ends. The CDR3 spells CASSPEETQYF. The DNA for the CDR3 is TGCGCCAGCAGCCCGGAAGAGACCCAGTACTTC.

J is TRBJ2-5 and V is TRBV14, with 7 bases aligning to TRBD2. This CDR3 is built from 15 residues. V dropped 0 bases and J dropped 4; count of bases not matched to a gene: 5. CDR1 and CDR2 (germline): SGHDN, FVKESK. CDR3 region: CASSQELLARETQYF. The CDR3 nucleotides read TGTGCCAGCAGCCAAGAGTTACTAGCGCGAGAGACCCAGTACTTC.

This chain connects TRBV11-3 to TRBJ2-7, with TRBD1 matching 11 bases. Germline assignment: CDR1 SGHNT and CDR2 YENEEA. V lost 4 bases to trimming and J lost 1 base; unmatched junction nucleotides: 3. The CDR3 extends over 15 amino acids. CDR3 sequence (DNA): TGTGCCAGCAGCTCGGGACAGGGGGAGTCCTACGAGCAGTACTTC. Translation gives CASSSGQGESYEQYF.

The chain is built from TRBV29-1 and TRBJ2-5; D is possibly TRBD1 (5 bases). The J call may not be correct, given that the DNA end is closer to TRBJ2-7. The CDR3 is 14 residues long. The germline V gene encodes CDR1 SQVTM and CDR2 ANQGSEA. CDR3 residues: CSVEDPRTPYEQYF. In nucleotides, the CDR3 is TGCAGCGTTGAAGATCCTCGGACACCCTACGAGCAGTACTTC.

This chain joins TRBV5-4 and TRBJ1-1; 7 nucleotides match TRBD1. Trimming removed 7 bases from V and 0 bases from J; junction bases left unmatched: 3. Germline CDR1 SGHNT, CDR2 YYREEE (reference sequence). The CDR3 length is 13 residues. CDR3 DNA: TGTGCCAGCGGACAGGCGATGAACACTGAAGCTTTCTTT. Protein: CASGQAMNTEAFF.

The gene calls are TRBV9 and TRBJ2-1; maybe TRBD2 (5 bases). The ends were cut back, 3 bases at V and 0 bases at J, with 13 bases in the middle. Looked up from germline, CDR1 is SGDLS and CDR2 is YYNGEE. The length of the CDR3 is 16 residues. The CDR3 spells CASSGLSGRSYNEQFF. As DNA, the CDR3 is TGTGCCAGCAGCGGACTGAGCGGCCGCTCCTACAATGAGCAGTTCTTC. The full variable domain, with the rest looked up from reference TRBV9 and TRBJ2-1, is DSGVTQTPKHLITATGQRVTLRCSPRSGDLSVYWYQQSLDQGLQFLIQYYNGEERAKGNILERFSAQQFPDLHSELNLSSLELGDSALYFCASSGLSGRSYNEQFFGPGTRLTVL.

The chain is built from TRBV7-3 and TRBJ1-1; 7 bases are a match to TRBD1. Germline V CDR1 and CDR2: SGHTA, FQGTGA. The CDR3 contains 15 residues. V was clipped by 4 bases and J by 5 bases; unmatched bases: 10. The CDR3 region is CASSSGTGATTEAFF. Written as DNA, the CDR3 is TGTGCCAGCAGCTCGGGAACAGGGGCAACAACTGAAGCTTTCTTT.

The chain couples TRBV6-5 to TRBJ2-7; 8 nucleotides match TRBD2. The ends lost 6 bases at V and 7 bases at J; junction bases unmatched: 11. There are 14 residues in the CDR3. Germline loops: CDR1 MNHEY, CDR2 SVGAGI. CDR3 DNA: TGTGCCAGCAGGCGGGGGACTAGGGCTGTGGAGCAGTACTTC. The encoded protein is CASRRGTRAVEQYF.

As to this clone: This sample includes further DNA sequences coding for the same CDR3. V is TRBV30 and J is TRBJ2-7, with a tentative D call TRBD1 (5 bases). Trimming stripped 5 bases from V and 4 bases from J, with 12 bases between. The CDR3 totals 12 residues. CDR1 and CDR2 (germline): GTSNPN, SVGIG (reference sequence). The CDR3 region is CAWSVQGYEQYF. The CDR3 DNA is TGTGCCTGGTCTGTTCAGGGTTACGAGCAGTACTTC. The entire variable domain, with the rest obtained from reference TRBV30 and TRBJ2-7, is as follows: SQTIHQWPATLVQPVGSPLSLECTVEGTSNPNLYWYRQAAGRGLQLLFYSVGIGQISSEVPQNLSASRPQDRQFILSSKKLLLSDSGFYLCAWSVQGYEQYFGPGTRLTVT.

The J gene is TRBJ2-5, the V gene TRBV10-2, with D uncertain. The CDR3 runs 13 residues. Trimming removed 2 bases from V and 2 bases from J, with 6 bases in between. Germline V gene lookup returns CDR1 WSHSY and CDR2 SAAADI. As DNA, the CDR3 is TGCGCCAGCAGTGAGAACTTTCAAGAGACCCAGTACTTC. Amino acids: CASSENFQETQYF.

J is TRBJ1-1 and V is TRBV4-1; maybe TRBD1 (5 bases). The V gene lost 1 base and the J gene lost 10 bases, with 10 bases spanning the gap. The V gene's germline CDR1 is MGHRA and CDR2 YSYEKL. There are 12 residues in the CDR3. This CDR3 reads CASSQVGGRAFF. CDR3 sequence (DNA): TGCGCCAGCAGCCAAGTGGGGGGTAGAGCTTTCTTT.

V and J are TRBV19 and TRBJ1-5; 7 bases map to TRBD1. Unmatched junction bases numbered 5, after V lost 6 bases and J lost 3 bases. The CDR3 has 14 amino acids. Germline assignment: CDR1 LNHDA and CDR2 SQIVND (reference sequence). The CDR3 coding sequence is TGTGCCAGTAGACATACAGGGGTCAATCAGCCCCAGCATTTT. It yields the protein CASRHTGVNQPQHF.

The chain combines TRBV6-1 with TRBJ2-7, with a weak D call TRBD1 (6 bases). Germline V lookup: CDR1 MNHNS, CDR2 SASEGT. V was cut by 8 bases and J by 0 bases, with 14 bases left in between. The CDR3 spans 14 residues. The CDR3 nucleotides are TGTGCCAGCTGTCGACGGGACAACTCCTACGAGCAGTACTTC. Amino acid sequence: CASCRRDNSYEQYF.

This clone was found a few times. The V gene is TRBV5-4, the J gene TRBJ2-2, with TRBD2 matching 7 bases. This CDR3 comprises 17 residues. Germline CDR1 is SGHNT and CDR2 is YYREEE (reference sequence). Unmatched junction bases numbered 9, after V lost 2 bases and J lost 2 bases. Written as DNA, the CDR3 is TGTGCCAGCAGCTTCGGGGGGAGGGCCGCAAACACCGGGGAGCTGTTTTTT. Its translation: CASSFGGRAANTGELFF.

This clone has more than one count but fewer than ten. This chain connects TRBV5-1 to TRBJ1-5; a weak D match, TRBD1 (6 bases). Germline V gene sequence: CDR1 SGHRS, CDR2 YFSETQ. The CDR3 covers 15 residues. V was clipped by 0 bases and J by 2 bases, with 9 bases between them. CDR3 residues: CASSLEPGGNQPQHF. Here the CDR3 DNA reads TGCGCCAGCAGCTTGGAACCAGGGGGCAATCAGCCCCAGCATTTT.

This chain links TRBV2 with TRBJ1-5, with 11 positions matching TRBD1. With 8 bases clipped from V and 2 bases from J, the junction kept 2 bases outside the gene matches. This CDR3 comprises 14 residues. Germline-derived CDR1 and CDR2 are SNHLY and FYNNEI. DNA for the CDR3: TGTGCCAGCGGGGACAGGGGGGGCAATCAGCCCCAGCATTTT. Its protein product is CASGDRGGNQPQHF.

This chain links TRBV29-1 with TRBJ2-7; D gene ambiguous. Germline-derived CDR1 and CDR2 are SQVTM and ANQGSEA. The CDR3 has 13 residues. The V end was cut by 7 bases, the J end by 2 bases, with 15 bases between. CDR3 amino acids: CSASVDIPYEQYF. CDR3 nucleotides: TGCAGCGCTTCGGTAGACATTCCCTACGAGCAGTACTTC.

The chain recombines TRBV5-1 with TRBJ1-2; D not resolved. Trimming took off 0 bases at V and 4 bases at J, with 7 bases between the two ends. This CDR3 has 13 residues. Germline V lookup: CDR1 SGHRS, CDR2 YFSETQ. In DNA form, the CDR3 reads TGCGCCAGCAGCTTGGCGTACAGCTATGGCTACACCTTC. Translating it yields CASSLAYSYGYTF.